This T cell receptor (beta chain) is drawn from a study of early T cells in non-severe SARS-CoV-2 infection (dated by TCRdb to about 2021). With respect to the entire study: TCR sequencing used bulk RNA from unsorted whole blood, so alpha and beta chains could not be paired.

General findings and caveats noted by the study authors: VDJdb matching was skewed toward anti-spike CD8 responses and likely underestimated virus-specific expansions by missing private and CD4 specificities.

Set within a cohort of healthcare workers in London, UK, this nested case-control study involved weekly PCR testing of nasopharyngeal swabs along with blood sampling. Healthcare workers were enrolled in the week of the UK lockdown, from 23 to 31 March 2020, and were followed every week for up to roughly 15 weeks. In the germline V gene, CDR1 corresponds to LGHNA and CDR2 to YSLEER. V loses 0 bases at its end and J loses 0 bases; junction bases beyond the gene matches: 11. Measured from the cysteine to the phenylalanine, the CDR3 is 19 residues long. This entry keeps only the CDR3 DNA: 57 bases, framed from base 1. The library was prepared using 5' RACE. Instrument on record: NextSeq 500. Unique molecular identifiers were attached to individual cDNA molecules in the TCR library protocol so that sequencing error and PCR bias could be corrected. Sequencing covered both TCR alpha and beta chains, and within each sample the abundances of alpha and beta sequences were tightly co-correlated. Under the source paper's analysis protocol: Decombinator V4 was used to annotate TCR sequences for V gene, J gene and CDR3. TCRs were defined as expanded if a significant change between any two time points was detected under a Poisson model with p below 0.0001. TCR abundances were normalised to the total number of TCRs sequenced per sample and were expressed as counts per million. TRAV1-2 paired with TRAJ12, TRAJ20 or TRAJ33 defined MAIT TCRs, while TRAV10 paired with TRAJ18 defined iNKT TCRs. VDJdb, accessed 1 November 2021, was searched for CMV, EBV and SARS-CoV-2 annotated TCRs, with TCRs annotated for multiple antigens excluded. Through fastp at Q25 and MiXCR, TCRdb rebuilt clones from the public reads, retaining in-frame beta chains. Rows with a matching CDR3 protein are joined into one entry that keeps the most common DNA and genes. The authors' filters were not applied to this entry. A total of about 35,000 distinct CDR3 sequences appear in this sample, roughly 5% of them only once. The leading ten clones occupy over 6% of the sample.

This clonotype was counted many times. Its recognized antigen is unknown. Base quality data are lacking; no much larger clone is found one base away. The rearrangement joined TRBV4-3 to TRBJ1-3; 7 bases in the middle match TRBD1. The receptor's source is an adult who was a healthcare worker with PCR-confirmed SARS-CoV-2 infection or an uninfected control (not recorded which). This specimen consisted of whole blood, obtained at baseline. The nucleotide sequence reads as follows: TGCGCCAGCAGCCAAGATCTGGCAGGGGGGCCGGACTCTGGAAACACCATATATTTT. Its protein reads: CASSQDLAGGPDSGNTIYF.